Given below is one T cell receptor (beta chain) in context. This clonotype was picked up many times. This clone's antigen is unknown. The record has no base qualities; no much larger clone is one base away. The record originates from a study of regulatory T cells in long-lasting Graves disease (dated by TCRdb to the early 2020s). Turning to the overall study: Antithyroid drugs had been taken for less than 3 months by newly diagnosed Graves' disease patients. TCR sequencing covered around 13 persistent and some 20 newly diagnosed Graves' disease patients, around 33 samples in total. Peripheral blood TCR sequencing and RNA sequencing compared persistent Graves' disease patients with newly diagnosed Graves' disease patients. The study was registered as a clinical trial and conducted in China.

The receptor library was made with multiplex PCR. The run used an Illumina HiSeq 4000. iRepertoire HTBI primers and Arm-PCR amplification of CDR3 regions were used to construct TCR beta libraries. PCR products were gel purified before sequencing. Turning to the authors' computational methods: A total of fewer than 65 TRBV and about 13 TRBJ segments were identified across samples and were used for gene usage analysis of CDR3 amino acid clonotypes. Filtered high-quality paired reads were merged into contigs using COPE and FqMerger. Contigs were aligned with BLAST to IMGT TRBV, TRBD and TRBJ reference genes, and CDR3 was defined per IMGT. Any clonotype with a frequency above 0.1% was classified as a highly expanded clone. Shannon entropy served as the measure of repertoire diversity, while the Gini coefficient captured V-J evenness. Clonotypes shared by more than one individual were considered public. In-frame beta chains were kept once TCRdb had trimmed the public reads at Q25 with fastp and called clones with MiXCR. Rows matching on CDR3 protein sequence are summarized as one entry with the most common DNA and genes. TCRdb's processing, not the study's, gives the V and J calls here. The sample table shows under 450,000 distinct CDR3 sequences, and 12% are seen once. Over 15% of the sample comes from the top ten.

What the work shows at the level of the full study, not this receptor alone: More public clonotypes were shared among persistent patients (roughly 2,900) than among newly diagnosed patients (966). Because the primary lesion, thyroid tissue, could not be accessed, the study looked at peripheral blood alone. Sequencing and analysis were restricted to the TCR beta chain. Compared with newly diagnosed patients, persistent Graves' disease patients had lower TCR Shannon entropy and fewer highly expanded clones, which suggests clonal expansion. The authors noted that the small sample size was a limitation that may lower accuracy.

This specimen's time point label, per the study, means: newly diagnosed GD, antithyroid drugs for less than 3 months. For both TCR sequencing and RNA sequencing, RNA was extracted from PBMCs using TRIzol. The diagnosis of Graves' disease followed American Thyroid Association guidelines. Patients were recruited from an endocrinology department in Xi'an, China. Each patient gave 7.5 to 10 milliliters of peripheral blood, collected in an EDTA anticoagulant tube. Ficoll Paque Plus density gradient separation was used to isolate PBMCs, and no further T cell sorting was performed. An Agilent 2100 Bioanalyzer and agarose gel were used to check RNA quality, and a NanoDrop 2000 was used to measure RNA concentration. These data also formed part of another study, on T cells in Graves' hyperthyroidism and ophthalmopathy. Drawing on the second study: Stable Graves' hyperthyroidism was defined as no progression to ophthalmopathy during 18 months of follow-up. Hyperthyroidism patients were newly diagnosed, had a disease duration of under 2 months, and were aged 18 to 65 years. Exclusion was applied to patients with uncontrolled infections, other autoimmune diseases, pregnancy or lactation. Diagnoses relied on clinical symptoms, serum thyroxine and TRAb, thyroid ultrasound and orbital computed tomography. For the first round of RT-PCR on the TCR CDR3, the HTBI primer set was used together with the Qiagen OneStep RT-PCR kit. Most expanded thyroid clonotypes (frequency above 0.001) were also detected in blood, a finding suggesting that blood repertoires may reflect thyroid immune responses. Ophthalmopathy was separated from stable hyperthyroidism by a 13 V-J signature model, with 85% to 90% sensitivity and approximately 84% specificity obtained in cross-validation and 80%/75% obtained in testing. During validation, the model predicted progression to ophthalmopathy a median of approximately 7 months ahead of onset, with around 70% sensitivity and around 72% specificity. To identify distinguishing TCR V-J signatures, a discovery cohort of about 100 patients was used, comprising some 45 with Graves' ophthalmopathy and around 57 with stable Graves' hyperthyroidism. Whether ophthalmopathy could be predicted prospectively was tested in an independent validation cohort made up of about 18 hyperthyroidism patients plus 17 patients who later progressed to ophthalmopathy. The approximately 100 discovery patients were randomly split 7:3 into training and test sets. Thyroid tissue and blood T-cell repertoires from about six Graves' hyperthyroidism patients were also compared in the study. After blood sampling, hyperthyroidism patients were treated with methimazole at a starting dose of 30 mg daily, and ophthalmopathy patients were treated with high-dose intravenous methylprednisolone. Libraries were constructed in a second round of multiplex PCR, after which size selection and purification were carried out. Paired-end sequencing of the libraries was performed with 100 bp reads on an Illumina HiSeq2000. Raw data were processed with SOAPnuke, discarding reads with adapters, uncalled bases, mean Phred below 15, or no exact constant-primer or identifier match. COPE v1.2.5 was used to merge the high-quality paired reads, and each unique nucleotide sequence was defined as a clonotype. MiTCR v1.1 was used to align clonotypes to the IMGT TRBV, TRBD and TRBJ reference segments. The analysis included only V-J combinations with a frequency above 0.0001, which together covered 98% to 99.2% of the repertoires. The TCS score was defined as F50 (clonal expansion) divided by E x V (chaos), with BLOSUM62-based TCRdist calculated between CDR3 peptides within each V-J. Welch's t-statistics and random forest reduced fewer than 600 V-J features to 10 to 15, which were used in a naive Bayes classifier (R e1071). Sample size was not statistically predetermined, and blinding of investigators to group allocation was not performed. The paper reports TCR Vbeta CDR3 sequencing of over 130 peripheral blood samples: under 45 ophthalmopathy, under 80 hyperthyroidism and approximately 17 progressor patients.

The source was peripheral blood mononuclear cells (PBMCs), collected at new diagnosis, from a patient treated with antithyroid drugs. This receptor was identified in a woman younger than 35 with Graves disease. Donor details come from another sample of the same person, matched by shared clones.

The CDR3 loop reads CSAVPTSGRSYNEQFF. The DNA sequence follows: TGCAGCGCCGTACCGACTAGCGGGAGGTCCTACAATGAGCAGTTCTTC. The chain links TRBV29-1 with TRBJ2-1; TRBD2 agrees with 13 junctional bases. CDR1 and CDR2, per the germline V gene, are SQVTM and ANQGSEA. The CDR3 holds 16 amino acids from the cysteine to the phenylalanine. Only the CDR3 part of the read is kept: 48 bases, read in frame from the first base. The germline V and J ends show losses of 7 bases and 1 base respectively, and no gene match explains 7 bases of the junction.